The following is a T cell receptor (beta chain) sequence with its context. The data belong to a study of cytomegalovirus exposure and HLA in healthy donors. Method: immunoSEQ multiplex PCR; TCRdb's copy keeps in-frame clones and lacks some. The sample has more than 90,000 clones, 85% to 95% seen once. The sample comprised PBMCs. This TCR was sampled from a woman aged 25 to 45 in good health and CMV-seropositive.

CDR3 in DNA: TGCAGCGTTGAGGGCACCGAAGCTTTCTTT. Translated, it gives CSVEGTEAFF. The chain joins TRBV29-1 to TRBJ1-1; D remains unclear. V was trimmed by 3 bases and J by 8 bases, leaving 7 bases between them. The CDR3 runs 10 residues. The germline CDR1 and CDR2 sequences are SQVTM and ANQGSEA.